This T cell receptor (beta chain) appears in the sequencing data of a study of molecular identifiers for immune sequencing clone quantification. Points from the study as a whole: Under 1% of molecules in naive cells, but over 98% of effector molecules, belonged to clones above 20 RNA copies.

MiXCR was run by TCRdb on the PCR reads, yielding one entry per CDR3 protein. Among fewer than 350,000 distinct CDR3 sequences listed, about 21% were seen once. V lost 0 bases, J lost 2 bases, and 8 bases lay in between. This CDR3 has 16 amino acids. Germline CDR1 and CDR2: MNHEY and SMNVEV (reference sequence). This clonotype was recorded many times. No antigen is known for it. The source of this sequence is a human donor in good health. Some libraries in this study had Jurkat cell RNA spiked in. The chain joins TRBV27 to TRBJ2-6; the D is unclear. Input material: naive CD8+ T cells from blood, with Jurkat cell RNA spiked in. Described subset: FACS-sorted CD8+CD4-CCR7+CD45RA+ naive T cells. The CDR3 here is CASSLSGGAGANVLTF. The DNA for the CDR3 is TGTGCCAGCAGTTTATCAGGTGGGGCTGGGGCCAACGTCCTGACTTTC. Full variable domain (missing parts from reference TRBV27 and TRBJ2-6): EAQVTQNPRYLITVTGKKLTVTCSQNMNHEYMSWYRQDPGLGLRQIYYSMNVEVTDKGDVPEGYKVSRKEKRNFPLILESPSPNQTSLYFCASSLSGGAGANVLTFGAGSRLTVL.